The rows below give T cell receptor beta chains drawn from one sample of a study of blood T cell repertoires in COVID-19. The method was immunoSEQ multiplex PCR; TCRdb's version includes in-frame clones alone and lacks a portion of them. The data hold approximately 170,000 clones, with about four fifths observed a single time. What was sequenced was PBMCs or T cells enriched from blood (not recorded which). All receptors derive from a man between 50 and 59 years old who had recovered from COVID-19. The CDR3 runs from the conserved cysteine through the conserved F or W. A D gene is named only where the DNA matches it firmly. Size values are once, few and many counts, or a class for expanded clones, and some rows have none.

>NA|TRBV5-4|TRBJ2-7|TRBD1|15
TGTGCCAGCAGCCGGCTGTCGGACAGGGTCTACGAGCAGTACTTC
CASSRLSDRVYEQYF
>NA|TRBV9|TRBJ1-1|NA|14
TGTGCCAGCAGCCGGTTGGTCATGAACACTGAAGCTTTCTTT
CASSRLVMNTEAFF
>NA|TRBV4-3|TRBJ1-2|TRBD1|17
TGCGCCAGCAGCCAATTCACAGGGGGGCAAACTTTAGGAGGCTACACCTTC
CASSQFTGGQTLGGYTF
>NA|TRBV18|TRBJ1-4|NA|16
TGTGCCAGCTCACCAAAAAAGCTTAACGGTAATGAAAAACTGTTTTTT
CASSPKKLNGNEKLFF
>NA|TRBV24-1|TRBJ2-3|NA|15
TGTGCCACCAGTGATCGGGGAGAGTCCACAGATACGCAGTATTTT
CATSDRGESTDTQYF
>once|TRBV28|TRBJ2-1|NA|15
TGTGCCAGGACGAAACAGGAGCTCTCCTACAATGAGCAGTTCTTC
CARTKQELSYNEQFF
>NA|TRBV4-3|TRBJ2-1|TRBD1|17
TGCGCCAGCAGCCAGGCTTCGGGACAGGGGGCGCGCAATGAGCAGTTCTTC
CASSQASGQGARNEQFF
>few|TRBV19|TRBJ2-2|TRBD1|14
TGTGCCAGTAACCGACAGGGTTACACCGGGGAGCTGTTTTTT
CASNRQGYTGELFF
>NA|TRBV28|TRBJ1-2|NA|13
TGTGCCAGCAGTTCCCCCTCGGGCTATGGCTACACCTTC
CASSSPSGYGYTF
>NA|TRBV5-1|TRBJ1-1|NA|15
TGCGCCAGCAGCACACACCCCAGGGCGTACACTGAAGCTTTCTTT
CASSTHPRAYTEAFF
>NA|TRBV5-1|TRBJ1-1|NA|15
TGCGCCAGCAGCTTGGCCGCGGGGCGCGGCACTGAAGCTTTCTTT
CASSLAAGRGTEAFF
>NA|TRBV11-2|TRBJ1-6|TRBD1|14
TGTGCCAGCAACCCGACAGGGCCCAATTCACCCCTCCACTTT
CASNPTGPNSPLHF
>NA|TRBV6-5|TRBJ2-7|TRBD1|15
TGTGCCAGCAGTTACCGGCCAGGGGGACACTACGAGCAGTACTTC
CASSYRPGGHYEQYF
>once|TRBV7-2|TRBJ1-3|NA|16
TGTGCCAGCAGCTTCGCGGGGGCAGGGACTGGAAACACCATATATTTT
CASSFAGAGTGNTIYF
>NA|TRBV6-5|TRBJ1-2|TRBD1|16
TGTGCCAGCAGTTACTCGAGTGCAGGACAGGGGAATGGCTACACCTTC
CASSYSSAGQGNGYTF
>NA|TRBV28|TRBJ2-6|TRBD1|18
TGTGCCAGCAGTTTCCCAGGGACAGGGGTTGCTGGGGCCAACGTCCTGACTTTC
CASSFPGTGVAGANVLTF
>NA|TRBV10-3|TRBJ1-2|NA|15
TGTGCCATCAGTGCGACGCCAGGGGATAACTATGGCTACACCTTC
CAISATPGDNYGYTF
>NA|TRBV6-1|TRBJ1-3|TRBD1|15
TGTGCCAGCAGTGAAGCGCCGGGACAGCGAAACACCATATATTTT
CASSEAPGQRNTIYF
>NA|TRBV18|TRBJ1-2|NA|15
TGTGCCAGCTCACCCCGGGAGATTTCAAACTATGGCTACACCTTC
CASSPREISNYGYTF
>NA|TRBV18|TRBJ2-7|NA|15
TGTGCCAGCTCACCCTTGACAGGAACAACCTACGAGCAGTACTTC
CASSPLTGTTYEQYF
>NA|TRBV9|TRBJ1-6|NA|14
TGTGCCAGCAGCGTAGGACAGGTTGACTCACCCCTCCACTTT
CASSVGQVDSPLHF
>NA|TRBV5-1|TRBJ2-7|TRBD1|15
TGCGCCAGCAGCACAAGGACAGGGGGATCCTACGAGCAGTACTTC
CASSTRTGGSYEQYF
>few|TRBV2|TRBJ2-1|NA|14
TGTGCCAGCTCCGACGGACTGTCTTACAATGAGCAGTTCTTC
CASSDGLSYNEQFF
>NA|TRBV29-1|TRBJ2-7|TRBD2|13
TGCAGCGTCGGGACTAGCGGGGGGAACGAGCAGTACTTC
CSVGTSGGNEQYF
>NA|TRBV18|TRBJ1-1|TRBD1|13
TGTGCCAGCTTGGGACAGTTAAACACTGAAGCTTTCTTT
CASLGQLNTEAFF
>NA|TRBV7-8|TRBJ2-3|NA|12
TGTGCCAGCAGCCCGTACACAGATACGCAGTATTTT
CASSPYTDTQYF
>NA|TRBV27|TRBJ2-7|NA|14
TGTGCCAGCAGTTTAAATTCAGGGGGGCACGAGCAGTACTTC
CASSLNSGGHEQYF
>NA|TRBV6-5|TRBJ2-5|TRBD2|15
TGTGCCAGCATCCCTGGGGCTAGCGGAAAAGAGACCCAGTACTTC
CASIPGASGKETQYF
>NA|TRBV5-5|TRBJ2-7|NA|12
TGTGCCAGCAGCTTGGACCCTAGTCGGCAGTACTTC
CASSLDPSRQYF
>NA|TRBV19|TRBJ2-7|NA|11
TGTGCCAGTAGTAACACGGGCGAGCAGTACTTC
CASSNTGEQYF
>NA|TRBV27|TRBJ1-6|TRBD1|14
TGTGCCAGCACTCAGGGACAGGGTTACTCACCCCTCCACTTT
CASTQGQGYSPLHF